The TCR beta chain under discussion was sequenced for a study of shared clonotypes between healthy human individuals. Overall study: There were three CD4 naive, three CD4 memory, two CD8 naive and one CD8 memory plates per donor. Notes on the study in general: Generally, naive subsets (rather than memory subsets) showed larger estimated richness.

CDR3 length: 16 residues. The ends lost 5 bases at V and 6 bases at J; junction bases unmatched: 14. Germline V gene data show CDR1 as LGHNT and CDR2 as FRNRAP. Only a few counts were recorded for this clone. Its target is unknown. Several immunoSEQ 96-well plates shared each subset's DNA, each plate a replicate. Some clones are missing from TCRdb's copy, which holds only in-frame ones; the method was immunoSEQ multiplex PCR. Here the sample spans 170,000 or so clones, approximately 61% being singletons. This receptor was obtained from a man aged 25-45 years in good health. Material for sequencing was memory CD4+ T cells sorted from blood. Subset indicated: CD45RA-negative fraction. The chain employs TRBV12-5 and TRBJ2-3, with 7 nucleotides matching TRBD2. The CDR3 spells CASGKGLRENGDTQYF. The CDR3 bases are TGTGCTAGTGGTAAGGGACTACGAGAGAATGGGGATACGCAGTATTTT.